This record covers a single T cell receptor beta chain. Per germline, CDR1 LGHDT and CDR2 YNNKEL (reference sequence). CDR3 length equals 14 residues. Trimming removed 4 bases from V and 7 bases from J, with 14 bases in between. This record belongs to a study of identical twins. TCRdb redid the calling of the 5' RACE reads with MiXCR, one entry per CDR3 protein. The data contain about 530,000 distinct CDR3 sequences, about 20% of them singletons. These data were also reused for a study on yellow fever vaccine responses in identical twins.

The receptor comes from a woman between 18 and 30 years old in good health. The sample comprised CD4+ T cells sorted from blood. The rearrangement links TRBV3-1 to TRBJ1-5; D is undetermined. CDR3 sequence: CASSRREGNQPQHF. The CDR3 DNA follows: TGTGCCAGCAGCCGGCGGGAGGGAAACCAGCCCCAGCATTTT.